This TCR beta chain was identified during a study of post-analysis software for immune sequencing data. Study as a whole: Relapsing-remitting, secondary progressive and progressive-relapsing forms made up the multiple sclerosis disease courses. Study-level findings and limits: Controls had lower frequencies than patients of a few TRBV segments, which included TRBV5-6, TRBV5-1 and TRBV20-1. Comparison with controls showed significantly lower normalized Chao1 diversity in multiple sclerosis patients.

Carried by the TCR beta cDNA libraries were unique molecular identifiers. MiXCR, applied by TCRdb to the PCR reads, yields one record per CDR3 protein. The sample holds around 260,000 distinct CDR3 sequences; 35% to 45% are singletons and the top ten take around 5.2%. Germline V lookup: CDR1 SGDLS, CDR2 YYNGEE. The CDR3 length is 14 residues. V lost 0 bases, J lost 5 bases, and 2 bases stayed unmatched. Only a few counts were recorded for this clonotype. What it recognizes is unknown. This receptor was identified in a girl aged 5 to 17 with multiple sclerosis. This chain connects TRBV9 to TRBJ1-2; 9 nucleotides align to TRBD1. The sequenced sample was blood. The CDR3 protein is CASSVGTGEYGYTF. CDR3 nucleotides: TGTGCCAGCAGCGTAGGGACAGGGGAATATGGCTACACCTTC.